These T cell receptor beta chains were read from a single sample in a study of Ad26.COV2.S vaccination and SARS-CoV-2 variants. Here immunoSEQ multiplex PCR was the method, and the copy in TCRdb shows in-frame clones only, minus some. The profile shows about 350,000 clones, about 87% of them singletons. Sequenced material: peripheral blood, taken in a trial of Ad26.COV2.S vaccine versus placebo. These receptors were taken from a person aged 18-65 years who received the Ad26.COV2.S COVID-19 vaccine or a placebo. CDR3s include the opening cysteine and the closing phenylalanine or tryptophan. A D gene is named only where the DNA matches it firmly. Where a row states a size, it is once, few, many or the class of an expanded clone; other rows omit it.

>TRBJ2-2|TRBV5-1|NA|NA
TGCGCCAGCAGCTTGGGGTCGAGCACCGGGGAGCTGTTTTTT
CASSLGSSTGELFF
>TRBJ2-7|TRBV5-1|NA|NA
TGCGCCAGCAGCTTGTTAGGTACAGCTCTTTCCTCCTACGAGCAGTACTTC
CASSLLGTALSSYEQYF
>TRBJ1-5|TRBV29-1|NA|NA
TGCAGCGTTAGCGCCGGGACACAGTATAGCAATCAGCCCCAGCATTTT
CSVSAGTQYSNQPQHF
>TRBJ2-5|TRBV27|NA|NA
TGTGCCAGCAGCCAGCGACGGGGGGAGACCCAGTACTTC
CASSQRRGETQYF
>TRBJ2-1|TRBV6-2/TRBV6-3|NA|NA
TGTGCCAGCAGTGCTTGGGTTGCCCCCTACAATGAGCAGTTCTTC
CASSAWVAPYNEQFF
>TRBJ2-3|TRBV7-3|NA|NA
TGTGCCAGCAGCTCAGGTGGGGTCGGGAACACAGATACGCAGTATTTT
CASSSGGVGNTDTQYF
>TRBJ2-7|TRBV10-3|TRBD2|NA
TGTGCCATCAGCGGGGGGTCGGAATTAGGCTACGAGCAGTACTTC
CAISGGSELGYEQYF
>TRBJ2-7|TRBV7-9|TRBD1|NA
TGTGCCAGCAGCAATACCGGGACAGGGGGTAACGAGCAGTACTTC
CASSNTGTGGNEQYF
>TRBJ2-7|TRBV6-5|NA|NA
TGTGCCAGCAGTTTTGACAGGATCTACTCCTACGAGCAGTACTTC
CASSFDRIYSYEQYF
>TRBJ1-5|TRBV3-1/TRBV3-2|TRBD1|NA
TGTGCCAGCAGCCAAGACAGGGGGCGTCAGCCCCAGCATTTT
CASSQDRGRQPQHF
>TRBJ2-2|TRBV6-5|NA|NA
TGTGCCAGCAGTAACAGGGTTGCCGGGGAGCTGTTTTTT
CASSNRVAGELFF
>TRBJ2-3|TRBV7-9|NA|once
TGTGCCAGCAGCTTTCTACTTGAAAATACGCAGTATTTT
CASSFLLENTQYF
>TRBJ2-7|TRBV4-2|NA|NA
TGTGCCAGCAGCCAGGAATCCGAGCAGTACTTC
CASSQESEQYF
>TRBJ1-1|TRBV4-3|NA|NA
TGCGCCAGCAGCCAAGAAGCAGGATTGGGGGGAGCTTTCTTT
CASSQEAGLGGAFF
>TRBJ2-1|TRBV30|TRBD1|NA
TGTGCCTGGGAATTCCGGGACAGGGGCTACAATGAGCAGTTCTTC
CAWEFRDRGYNEQFF
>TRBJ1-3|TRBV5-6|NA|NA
TGTGCCAGCAGCCGGGTCGTCTCTGGAAACACCATATATTTT
CASSRVVSGNTIYF
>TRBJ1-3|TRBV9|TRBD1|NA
TGTGCCAGCAGCGTATGGGGAGGGGGCGAGGTGGGAAACACCATATATTTT
CASSVWGGGEVGNTIYF
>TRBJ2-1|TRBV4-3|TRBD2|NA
TGCGCCAGCAGCCCTTCTAGCGGGGGGTCTACCTACAATGAGCAGTTCTTC
CASSPSSGGSTYNEQFF
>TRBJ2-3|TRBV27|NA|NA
TGTGCCAGCAGTGCCCCTAGTAGCACAGATACGCAGTATTTT
CASSAPSSTDTQYF
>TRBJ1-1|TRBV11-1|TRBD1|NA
TGTGCCAGCAGACGTACAGGGGGCGAGAGGAACACTGAAGCTTTCTTT
CASRRTGGERNTEAFF
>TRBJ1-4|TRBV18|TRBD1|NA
TGTGCCAGCTCACCTGTACCGGGACAGGGGGCACGAAATGAAAAACTGTTTTTT
CASSPVPGQGARNEKLFF
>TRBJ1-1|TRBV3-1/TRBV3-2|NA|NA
TGTGCCAGCAGCTCCACTGGTGTCACTGAAGCTTTCTTT
CASSSTGVTEAFF
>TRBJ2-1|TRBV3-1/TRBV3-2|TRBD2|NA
TGTGCCAGCAGCCAAGCGGGGCTAGCGGGAGGGCTTTTGTTCTTC
CASSQAGLAGGLLFF
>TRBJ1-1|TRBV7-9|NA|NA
TGTGCCAGCAGCTTTGGACAGTCTTTGATGAACACTGAAGCTTTCTTT
CASSFGQSLMNTEAFF
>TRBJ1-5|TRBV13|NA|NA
TGTGCCAGCAGCTTAAGAAGGAGCAATCAGCCCCAGCATTTT
CASSLRRSNQPQHF
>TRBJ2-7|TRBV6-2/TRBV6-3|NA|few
TGTGCCAGCAGTTATTTCGAGGGTTCCTACGAGCAGTACTTC
CASSYFEGSYEQYF
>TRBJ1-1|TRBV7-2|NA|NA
TGTGCCAGCAGCCTTGTGGGGGTGGTCACTGAAGCTTTCTTT
CASSLVGVVTEAFF
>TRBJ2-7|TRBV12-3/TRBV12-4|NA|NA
TGTGCCAGCAGTTTAAAGAGCTACGAGCAGTACTTC
CASSLKSYEQYF
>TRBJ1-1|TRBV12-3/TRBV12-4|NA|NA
TGTGCCAGCAGCTTGCAGGGGAACACTGAAGCTTTCTTT
CASSLQGNTEAFF
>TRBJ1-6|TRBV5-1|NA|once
TGCGCCAGCAGCTTGGGGACGGTAAATTCACCCCTCCACTTT
CASSLGTVNSPLHF
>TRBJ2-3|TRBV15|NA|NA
TGTGCCACCAGCAGACCGGGGGCCACAGATACGCAGTATTTT
CATSRPGATDTQYF
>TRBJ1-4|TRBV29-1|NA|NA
TGCAGCGTTGAAGATCCCGTTGCAACTAATGAAAAACTGTTTTTT
CSVEDPVATNEKLFF
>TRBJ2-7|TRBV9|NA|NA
TGTGCCAGCAGCCGTAGGTCAGGGGATACCTACGAGCAGTACTTC
CASSRRSGDTYEQYF
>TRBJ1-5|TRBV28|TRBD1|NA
TGTGCCAGCAGTTCCCCCGGGAGGGGGCGCAATCAGCCCCAGCATTTT
CASSSPGRGRNQPQHF
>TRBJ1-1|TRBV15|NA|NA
TGTGCCACCAGCAGAGATTCATACATGAACACTGAAGCTTTCTTT
CATSRDSYMNTEAFF
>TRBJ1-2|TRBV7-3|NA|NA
TGTGCCAGCAGCTCGGACCCGAGGCATGGCTACACCTTC
CASSSDPRHGYTF
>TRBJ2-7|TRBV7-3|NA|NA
TGTGCCAGCAGCTTAAATGGACACCACAACTACGAGCAGTACTTC
CASSLNGHHNYEQYF
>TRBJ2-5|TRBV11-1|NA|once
TGTGCCAGCAGCAGGGGGTCTACCCCTGCCAAAGAGACCCAGTACTTC
CASSRGSTPAKETQYF
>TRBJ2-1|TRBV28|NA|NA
TGTGCCAGCAGAGAGACAGGTTACAATGAGCAGTTCTTC
CASRETGYNEQFF
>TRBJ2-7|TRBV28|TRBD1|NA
TGTGCCAGCAGTTTACACAGGGGACCCTACGAGCAGTACTTC
CASSLHRGPYEQYF
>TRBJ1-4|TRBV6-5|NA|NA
TGTGCCAGCAGTCGAGGGACGGCAACTAATGAAAAACTGTTTTTT
CASSRGTATNEKLFF
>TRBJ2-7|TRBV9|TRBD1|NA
TGTGCCAGCAGCCCCGAGCCGGGACAGTTGTACGAGCAGTACTTC
CASSPEPGQLYEQYF
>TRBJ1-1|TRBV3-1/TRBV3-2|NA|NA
TGTGCCAGCAGCCCTCTTAGGACAGTTGAAGCTTTCTTT
CASSPLRTVEAFF
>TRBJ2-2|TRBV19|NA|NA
TGTGCCAGTCAGGGCGGGGTATTCGCCACCGGGGAGCTGTTTTTT
CASQGGVFATGELFF
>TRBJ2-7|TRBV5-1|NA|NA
TGCGCCAGCAGCTTGGTAGGTGGGGCGCCGGGCAACGAGCAGTACTTC
CASSLVGGAPGNEQYF
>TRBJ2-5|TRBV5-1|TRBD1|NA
TGCGCCAGCAGCTCTCATCGTACAGGGGTCCAAGAGACCCAGTACTTC
CASSSHRTGVQETQYF
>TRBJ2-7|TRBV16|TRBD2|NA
TGTGCCAGCAGCCAAGCCGGGACTAGAGGTCGAGAGCAGTACTTC
CASSQAGTRGREQYF
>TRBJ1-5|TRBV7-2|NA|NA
TGTGCCAGCACCGATCATAGCAATCAGCCCCAGCATTTT
CASTDHSNQPQHF
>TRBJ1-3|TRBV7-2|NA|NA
TGTGCCAGCAGCTTCGCCACCTTCTCTGGAAACACCATATATTTT
CASSFATFSGNTIYF
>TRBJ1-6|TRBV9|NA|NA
TGTGCCAGCAGCGTCGGGACTGCCTCACCCCTCCACTTT
CASSVGTASPLHF
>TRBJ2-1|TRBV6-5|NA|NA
TGTGCCAGCAGTTCAGGACACTACCAAGGGGATGAGCAGTTCTTC
CASSSGHYQGDEQFF
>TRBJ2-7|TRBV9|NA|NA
TGTGCCAGCAGCCCAGGGGGCGGGGGCCTCGACGAGCAGTACTTC
CASSPGGGGLDEQYF
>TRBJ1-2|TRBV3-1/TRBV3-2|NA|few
TGTGCCAGCAGCCCCCCGGGCGTTCCCGGCTACACCTTC
CASSPPGVPGYTF
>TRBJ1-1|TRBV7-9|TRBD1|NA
TGTGCCAGCAGCTTTCCGACAGGGCAGAACACTGAAGCTTTCTTT
CASSFPTGQNTEAFF
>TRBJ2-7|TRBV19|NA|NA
TGTGCCAGTAGTTACTCCGGGGGCTCCTACGAGCAGTACTTC
CASSYSGGSYEQYF
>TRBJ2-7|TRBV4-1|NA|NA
TGCGCCAGCAGCCAAGATCTCGGCTCATCCTACGAGCAGTACTTC
CASSQDLGSSYEQYF
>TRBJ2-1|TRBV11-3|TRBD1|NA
TGTGCCAGCAGCCCTGACAGGGGCTCCTACAATGAGCAGTTCTTC
CASSPDRGSYNEQFF
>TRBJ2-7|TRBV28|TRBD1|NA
TGTGCCAGCAGCTATGCCACAAGGGGCCCAGGGGGCGGCGAGCAGTACTTC
CASSYATRGPGGGEQYF
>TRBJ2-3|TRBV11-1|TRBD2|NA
TGTGCCAGCAGCTTACTAGCGGGGGGTAGCACAGATACGCAGTATTTT
CASSLLAGGSTDTQYF
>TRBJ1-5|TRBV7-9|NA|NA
TGTGCCAGCAGCTTAATTCAAGGGGGGCGGTTTAAAAATCAGCCCCAGCATTTT
CASSLIQGGRFKNQPQHF